These 25 T cell receptor beta chains were all obtained from the same sample, sequenced in a study of shared clonotypes between healthy human individuals. Generated by immunoSEQ multiplex PCR, the TCRdb table keeps only in-frame clones and is missing some. The sample contains roughly 2 million clones, more than 90% of which appear only once. The sequenced sample was naive CD4+ T cells sorted from blood. Specified subset: CD45RA+ positively selected. All receptors derive from a man younger than 35 in good health.

CDR3: CASSLEPVSNQPQHF. Written as DNA, the CDR3 is TGCGCCAGCAGCTTGGAACCGGTTAGCAATCAGCCCCAGCATTTT. The gene calls are TRBV5-1 and TRBJ1-5; D ambiguous. Deletions cut 0 bases from V and 0 bases from J, with 7 bases between. Germline V CDR1 and CDR2: SGHRS, YFSETQ. This CDR3 is built from 15 residues.

This chain connects TRBV5-8 to TRBJ2-3; no reliable D call. Trimming took off 7 bases at V and 4 bases at J, with 22 bases between the two ends. The CDR3 is 16 residues long. Germline V gives CDR1 SGHTS, CDR2 YDEGEE. CDR3 in amino acids: CASYGWSYAGPDTQYF. For the CDR3, the DNA is TGTGCCAGCTATGGTTGGTCTTACGCCGGCCCAGATACGCAGTATTTT. Full variable domain (remainder filled in from reference TRBV5-8 and TRBJ2-3): EAGVTQSPTHLIKTRGQQATLRCSPISGHTSVYWYQQALGLGLQFLLWYDEGEERNRGNFPPRFSGRQFPNYSSELNVNALELEDSALYLCASYGWSYAGPDTQYFGPGTRLTVL.

The rearrangement joins TRBV19 to TRBJ1-5; D gene unclear. The CDR3 is 13 amino acids. Trimming left V 3 bases short and J 5 bases short, with 8 bases between. Germline CDR1 is LNHDA and CDR2 is SQIVND (reference sequence). CDR3 amino acids: CASSMYGDQPQHF. CDR3 DNA: TGTGCCAGTAGTATGTACGGCGATCAGCCCCAGCATTTT.

This clone was counted a single time. The J gene is TRBJ2-5, the V gene TRBV30, with 9 bases that match TRBD1. CDR1 GTSNPN and CDR2 SVGIG come from the germline V gene (reference sequence). V lost 4 bases and J lost 3; bases outside the gene matches: 3. The CDR3 consists of 13 residues. The DNA of the CDR3 is TGTGCCTGGAACAGGGGGCTGGAAGAGACCCAGTACTTC. It specifies CAWNRGLEETQYF.

The V gene is TRBV18, the J gene TRBJ2-7, with unresolved D. Per germline, CDR1 KGHSH and CDR2 LQKENI. CDR3 length: 15 residues. The V gene lost 3 bases and the J gene lost 0 bases, with 12 bases spanning the gap. CDR3 amino acids: CASSPTSSSSYEQYF. DNA for the CDR3: TGTGCCAGCTCACCCACCAGCTCGAGCTCCTACGAGCAGTACTTC.

The chain has TRBV13 and TRBJ2-7; either TRBD1 or TRBD2 may fit D (5 bases each). Between the trimmed V and J ends, which lost 5 bases and 1 base, there was a span of 12 bases. This CDR3 comprises 14 residues. Germline CDR1 is PRHDT and CDR2 is FYEKMQ (reference sequence). The DNA for the CDR3 is TGTGCCAGCAGCGCCCGGGACGAATCCTACGAGCAGTACTTC. Amino acids: CASSARDESYEQYF.

The chain employs TRBV5-4 and TRBJ1-2; TRBD1 is a possible D gene (6 bases). The CDR3 extends over 14 amino acids. Trimming shortened V by 2 bases and J by 10 bases, and 18 bases separated the two germline ends. Germline CDR1 is SGHNT and CDR2 is YYREEE (reference sequence). The CDR3 DNA sequence: TGTGCCAGCAGCTTTAGGGGGGGAGAGGGCTCCTACACCTTC. Its translation is CASSFRGGEGSYTF.

V is TRBV6-6 and J is TRBJ1-1, with D possibly TRBD1 on 6 matching bases. Between the trimmed V and J ends, which lost 6 bases and 8 bases, there was a span of 13 bases. In germline, CDR1 is MNHNY, CDR2 SVGAGI (reference sequence). This CDR3 contains 12 residues. The CDR3 DNA reads TGTGCCAGCAGAAAGACAGGTCCCGAAGCTTTCTTT. Its translation: CASRKTGPEAFF.

V usage is TRBV27 and J usage is TRBJ2-7; 7 bases agree with TRBD2. Trimming removed 4 bases from V and 0 bases from J; junction bases left unmatched: 6. The V gene's germline CDR1 is MNHEY and CDR2 SMNVEV (reference sequence). This CDR3 has 15 amino acids. CDR3 sequence (DNA): TGTGCCAGCAGTTACAAACCTAGCGGCTCCTACGAGCAGTACTTC. It translates to CASSYKPSGSYEQYF.

The chain recombines TRBV25-1 with TRBJ2-4; D remains ambiguous. The ends were cut back, 2 bases at V and 0 bases at J, with 5 bases in the middle. Per the germline V gene, CDR1 is MGHDK and CDR2 is SYGVNS. The CDR3 length is 14 residues. CDR3 loop: CASSEPGAKNIQYF. The DNA for the CDR3 is TGTGCCAGCAGTGAACCAGGAGCCAAAAACATTCAGTACTTC.

In this sample, this clone turned up a few times. V and J are TRBV5-4 and TRBJ1-2; the match to TRBD1 covers 8 bases. The CDR3 is 14 residues long. Germline CDR1 SGHNT, CDR2 YYREEE (reference sequence). V was pared by 2 bases and J by 0 bases, with 0 bases of the junction left unmatched. CDR3 sequence: CASSLQGANYGYTF. CDR3 nucleotide sequence: TGTGCCAGCAGCTTACAGGGGGCTAACTATGGCTACACCTTC.

The rearrangement links TRBV5-1 to TRBJ2-1; weak D call: TRBD1 (5 bases). The CDR3 runs 13 residues. Trimming left V 6 bases short and J 0 bases short, with 7 bases between. The germline V gene has CDR1 SGHRS and CDR2 YFSETQ. The CDR3 here is CASNQGSYNEQFF. The CDR3 DNA is TGCGCCAGCAACCAGGGCTCCTACAATGAGCAGTTCTTC.

This clone is a singleton in its sample. The chain joins TRBV12-5 to TRBJ1-2; D is uncertain. V lost 1 base and J 0 bases, leaving 9 bases between the germline ends. Germline CDR1 and CDR2: LGHNT and FRNRAP. CDR3 size: 15 residues. For the CDR3, the DNA is TGTGCTAGTGGTTTGGCATTCGGGGCTAACTATGGCTACACCTTC. Translation gives CASGLAFGANYGYTF.

CDR3 region: CASSLVLALDEQFF. The DNA of the CDR3 is TGTGCCAGCAGCCTGGTTCTGGCCTTAGATGAGCAGTTCTTC. The V call is TRBV5-6, the J call TRBJ2-1; D uncertain. Germline V gene data show CDR1 as SGHDT and CDR2 as YYEEEE. This CDR3 has 14 residues. V shed 4 bases and J shed 8 bases, with 16 bases lying between them.

About this clone: Additional DNA sequences in this sample encode the identical CDR3. J is TRBJ1-1 and V is TRBV7-8, with D unclear. V gave up 2 bases and J gave up 5 bases, with 6 bases separating them. CDR1 is SGHVS and CDR2 is FQNEAQ in the germline V gene. This CDR3 spans 12 amino acids. CDR3 in amino acids: CASSLRETEAFF. CDR3 DNA sequence: TGTGCCAGCAGCTTACGAGAAACTGAAGCTTTCTTT.

With regard to this clone: The sample contains more than one DNA sequence encoding this CDR3. The genes are TRBV2 and TRBJ1-1; TRBD1 matches at 11 bases. Germline CDR1 and CDR2: SNHLY and FYNNEI. This CDR3 is built from 14 residues. The junction had 3 bases not matched to a gene; V was cut back by 5 bases and J by 4 bases. CDR3 loop: CASSTDRGRTEAFF. CDR3 nucleotide sequence: TGTGCCAGCAGTACGGACAGGGGGCGCACTGAAGCTTTCTTT.

V and J are TRBV4-3 and TRBJ2-5, with 13 positions matching TRBD2. CDR1 is LGHNA, CDR2 YSLEER, per germline. CDR3 length: 15 amino acids. V lost 1 base to trimming and J lost 6 bases; unmatched junction nucleotides: 2. The CDR3 region is CASSQGTSGSKTQYF. Written as DNA, the CDR3 is TGCGCCAGCAGCCAAGGGACTAGCGGGAGTAAGACCCAGTACTTC.

This sequence joins TRBV7-9 and TRBJ1-1; 7 bases line up with TRBD1. The CDR3 has 13 residues. From germline, CDR1 is SEHNR and CDR2 FQNEAQ (reference sequence). The J segment lost 3 bases and the V segment lost 6 bases, leaving 4 bases of the junction unmatched. CDR3 sequence: CASRPGGHTEAFF. In DNA, the CDR3 is TGTGCCAGCAGACCAGGGGGGCACACTGAAGCTTTCTTT.

V usage is TRBV5-4 and J usage is TRBJ1-1, with D hard to call. This CDR3 region has 16 residues. Trimming pared 0 bases from V and 1 base from J, leaving 13 bases between. CDR1 and CDR2 from the germline V gene are SGHNT and YYREEE (reference sequence). CDR3 coding DNA: TGTGCCAGCAGCTTGGTGAGGCCCTCGGGGAACACTGAAGCTTTCTTT. As protein: CASSLVRPSGNTEAFF.

V gene TRBV9 combines with J gene TRBJ2-3; D may be TRBD2 (5 bases). Germline CDR1 and CDR2: SGDLS and YYNGEE. Deletions cut 1 base from V and 0 bases from J, with 9 bases between. The CDR3 loop spans 15 amino acids. The CDR3 loop reads CASSVYGVSTDTQYF. CDR3 bases: TGTGCCAGCAGCGTATACGGGGTTAGCACAGATACGCAGTATTTT. Using reference TRBV9 and TRBJ2-3 for the parts outside the CDR3, the full variable domain is DSGVTQTPKHLITATGQRVTLRCSPRSGDLSVYWYQQSLDQGLQFLIQYYNGEERAKGNILERFSAQQFPDLHSELNLSSLELGDSALYFCASSVYGVSTDTQYFGPGTRLTVL.

The CDR3 reads CASSLAPFSYGYTF. Written as DNA, the CDR3 is TGCGCCAGCAGCTTGGCCCCCTTTTCTTATGGCTACACCTTC. The genes are TRBV5-1 and TRBJ1-2; D ambiguous. Trimming cost V 0 bases and J 5 bases, with 11 bases left between them. CDR1 and CDR2 (germline): SGHRS, YFSETQ. CDR3 length: 14 residues.

The chain combines TRBV5-1 with TRBJ2-7, with D perhaps TRBD2 (5 bases). The V and J ends lost 4 bases and 0 bases respectively, with 14 bases between them. Looked up from germline, CDR1 is SGHRS and CDR2 is YFSETQ. This CDR3 has 15 amino acids. The CDR3 is CASSPDARVSYEQYF. DNA of the CDR3: TGCGCCAGCAGCCCGGACGCGCGGGTCTCCTACGAGCAGTACTTC.

The CDR3 DNA sequence: TGTGCCAGCAGTTACCCCGGGGACACTGAAGCTTTCTTT. It translates to CASSYPGDTEAFF. The chain recombines TRBV6-6 with TRBJ1-1; no definite D call. V was shortened by 2 bases and J by 3 bases, with 7 bases between the two germline ends. The germline gives CDR1 MNHNY, CDR2 SVGAGI (reference sequence). The CDR3 covers 13 residues.

The chain couples TRBV7-9 to TRBJ2-1; 7 bases match TRBD2. Looked up from germline, CDR1 is SEHNR and CDR2 is FQNEAQ (reference sequence). J gave up 2 bases and V 3 bases, and 10 bases lay outside the gene matches. The CDR3 has 17 residues. CDR3 bases: TGTGCCAGCAGCTTTATTCCCCGGCGGGAGACCTACAATGAGCAGTTCTTC. This encodes CASSFIPRRETYNEQFF.

The V and J genes are TRBV28 and TRBJ1-2, with unresolved D. CDR1 and CDR2 from the germline V gene are MDHEN and SYDVKM. The CDR3 runs to 13 residues. V shed 7 bases and J shed 2 bases, with 11 bases lying between them. The CDR3 here is CASTEVWNYGYTF. In nucleotides, the CDR3 is TGTGCCAGCACGGAGGTCTGGAACTATGGCTACACCTTC.